Listed below are T cell receptor beta chains from one sample, sequenced in a study of beta chain features in type 1 diabetes. Profiled with immunoSEQ multiplex PCR; TCRdb holds only in-frame clones, not every one. The profile shows about 220,000 clones, approximately 11% of them singletons. The sequenced material came from central memory CD4+ T cells from blood. The receptors here all came from a man younger than 30 in good health. Both conserved end residues are trimmed from each CDR3. The D gene is left open where the match is weak.

v_call,d_call,cdr3_aa
TRBV5-1,TRBD2,ASRRTSGMVSEQF
TRBV7-7,.,ASSPAGPNTGELF
TRBV7-9,TRBD2,ASSLALAAAYEQY
TRBV6-1,TRBD1,ASSEPRTGNGYT
TRBV5-1,.,ASSLAAGPGANVLT
TRBV29-1,TRBD2,SVLGTASGSTDTQY
TRBV7-6,.,ASRNLAANTGELF
TRBV5-6,.,ASSPAAGHGYT
TRBV7-3,.,ASSLGWTDGTDTQY
TRBV28,TRBD2,ASGHLAGTTGELF
TRBV6-1,.,ASSAPVPRNVLT
TRBV7-9,TRBD1,ASRRTGGIADTQY
TRBV2,.,ASSAGDTQY
TRBV10-3,TRBD1,ASQGETYEQY
TRBV7-9,TRBD2,ALPRTSGTGELF
TRBV10-3,.,AITKERATGELF
TRBV29-1,TRBD2,SVEGSGSIGNEQF
TRBV2,TRBD1,ASSDRGRGTYEQY
TRBV9,.,ASSVVRNLNTEAF
TRBV7-9,TRBD1,ASSLTGAGTEAF
TRBV28,.,ASGTGTFESEAF
TRBV2,.,ASSAGPGEQY
TRBV10-3,.,AIKSSSGADTQY
TRBV7-2,TRBD2,ASSSSGGYWTDTQY
TRBV7-2,.,ASSSVGTGQETQY
TRBV1,.,TSSSGPDPSTDTQY
TRBV14,TRBD2,AMTEASGTADTQY
TRBV9,TRBD2,ASSAPGLASTDTQY
TRBV6-1,.,ASSEIGARADTQY
TRBV4-3,TRBD1,ASTKRHYTQGEEQY
TRBV7-4,.,ASSWLSEGEPQH
TRBV27,TRBD1,ASSFAGGATNEKLF
TRBV9,.,ASSGKRDTQY
TRBV29-1,TRBD1,SVPRDRYFTYEQY
TRBV15,TRBD1,ATSRETPGGDETQY
TRBV6-6,TRBD2,ASSYLAGRTDTQY
TRBV29-1,TRBD1,SVAGTGVREQY
TRBV18,.,ASSPTGSDYEQY
TRBV7-6,.,ASSLAPVKYEQY
TRBV29-1,TRBD2,SVKGGPNTGELF
TRBV4-3,TRBD2,ASSQDRAASGYNEQF
TRBV6-5,TRBD2,ASRGSWRTDTQY
TRBV4-2,TRBD2,ASSRGGEHDTQY
TRBV30,TRBD1,AWSEGQGDNEKLF
TRBV29-1,.,SVPNEGAKNIQY